This T cell receptor (beta chain) appears in the sequencing data of a study of Tregs in tolerant kidney transplant recipients (dated by TCRdb to about 2019). Context from the whole study: Before combined kidney and bone marrow transplantation, this study identified donor-specific regulatory T cells using TCRbeta sequencing and then followed those same cells after transplant. Several methods of expanding Tregs specific for an allogeneic donor were compared by TCRbeta repertoire sequencing in 3 healthy controls.

The germline V and J ends show losses of 6 bases and 7 bases respectively, and no gene match explains 7 bases of the junction. The CDR3 covers 13 residues, taking in both the cysteine and the phenylalanine. Only the CDR3 DNA is retained, 39 bases long and in frame from the first base. CDR1 and CDR2, looked up from the germline V gene (reference sequence), are LNHDA and SQIVND. Unstimulated Tregs (CD4+CD25+CD127-), CD4+ non-Tregs (CD4+CD25-), CD4 and CD8 cells were FACS-sorted from thawed PBMCs. Before Treg sorting, thawed PBMCs were rested overnight at 37°C with 200 IU/ml IL-2. Healthy control blood came either as purchased buffy coats or from healthy volunteers. Healthy control blood was processed by Ficoll density gradient to PBMCs and cryopreserved; patient PBMCs were collected before and after transplant. Genomic DNA was extracted from sorted cells with the QIAGEN DNeasy Blood and Tissue Kit for TCRbeta CDR3 sequencing. Through immunoSEQ, high-throughput TCRbeta CDR3 sequencing was done commercially, including PCR amplification with internal controls and bias correction. The original pipeline was this. Unique productive TCRbeta sequences were defined by CDR3 nucleotide sequence when primers matched and otherwise by CDR3 amino acid sequence together with Vbeta and Jbeta genes. To correct for sorting error, sequences found in more than one sorted population at a frequency ratio of 2:1 or less were discarded, and the remaining shared sequences were assigned to the population with the higher frequency. A sequence was defined as donor-reactive if the sequence was expanded at least 5-fold in CFSE-low cells compared with unstimulated cells and had a frequency of at least 0.01% in CFSE-low cells. Repertoire divergence was quantified by Jensen-Shannon divergence using the top 100 TCRbeta sequences ranked by frequency. For samples with multiple sequencing runs, sorting error was corrected separately for each run before the runs were pooled. TCRdb limited this immuneACCESS table to in-frame rearrangements with V and J called. A share of clones is missing; checked studies link under half to unresolved V genes, and the rest is unexplained. The D gene and trimming were derived from the DNA, and the V and J assignments and clone size from that table. The sample yields about 46,000 clones; roughly 89% were counted once. Together, the top ten hold about 0.75% of the sample.

General conclusions and limits of the study: Biological reproducibility was not directly assessed, although technical replication error appeared to be minimal. The study was constrained by small patient numbers, and validation of the findings is required in larger populations and under other immunosuppression protocols. Expanding Tregs with activated donor B cells appeared to identify the most biologically relevant and donor-specific TCRbeta repertoire.

On this clone: Its target antigen remains unknown. It has no much larger one-base neighbor in the sample; base qualities were not kept.

Sequenced sample: Tregs from blood. The clonotype comes from a human donor in good health. The sequence is built from TRBV19 and TRBJ1-1; 8 central nucleotides agree with TRBD1. The nucleotide sequence reads TGTGCCAGTAGGGCCAGGACAGGGCTTGAAGCTTTCTTT. It is translated as CASRARTGLEAFF.